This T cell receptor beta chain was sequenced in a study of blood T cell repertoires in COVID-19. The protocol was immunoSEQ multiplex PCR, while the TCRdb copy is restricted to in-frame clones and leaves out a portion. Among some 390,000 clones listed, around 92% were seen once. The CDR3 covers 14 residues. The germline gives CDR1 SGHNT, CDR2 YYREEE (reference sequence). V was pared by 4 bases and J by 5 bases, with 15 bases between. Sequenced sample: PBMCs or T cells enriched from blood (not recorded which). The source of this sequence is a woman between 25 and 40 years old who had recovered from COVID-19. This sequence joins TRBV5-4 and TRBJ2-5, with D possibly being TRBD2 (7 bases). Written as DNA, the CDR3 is TGTGCCAGCAGCGTCGGGGGGCTCGACGAGACCCAGTACTTC. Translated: CASSVGGLDETQYF.